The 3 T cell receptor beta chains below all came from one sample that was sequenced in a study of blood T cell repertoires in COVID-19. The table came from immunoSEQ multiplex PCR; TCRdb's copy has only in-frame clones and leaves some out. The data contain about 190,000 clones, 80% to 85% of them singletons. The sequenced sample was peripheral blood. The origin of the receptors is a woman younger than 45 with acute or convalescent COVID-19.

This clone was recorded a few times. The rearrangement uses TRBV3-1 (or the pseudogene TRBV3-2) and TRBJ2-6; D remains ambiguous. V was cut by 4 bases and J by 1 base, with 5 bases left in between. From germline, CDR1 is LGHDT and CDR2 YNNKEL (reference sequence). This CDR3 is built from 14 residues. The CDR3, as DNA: TGTGCCAGCAGCCCGTTTTCTGGGGCCAACGTCCTGACTTTC. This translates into CASSPFSGANVLTF.

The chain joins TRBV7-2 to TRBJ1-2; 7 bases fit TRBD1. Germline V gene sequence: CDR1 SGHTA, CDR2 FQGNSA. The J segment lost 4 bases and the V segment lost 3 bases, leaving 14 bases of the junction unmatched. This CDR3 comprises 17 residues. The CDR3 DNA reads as TGTGCCAGCAGCTTCGGGGGCAAGGGGGCCGATATCTATGGCTACACCTTC. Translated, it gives CASSFGGKGADIYGYTF.

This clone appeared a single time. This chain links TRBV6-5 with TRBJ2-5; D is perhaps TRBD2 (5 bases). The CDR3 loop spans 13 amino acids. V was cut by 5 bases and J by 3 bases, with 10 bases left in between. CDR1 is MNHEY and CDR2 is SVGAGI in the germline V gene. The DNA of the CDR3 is TGTGCCAGCAGTAGGACTCGGAAAGAGACCCAGTACTTC. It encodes CASSRTRKETQYF.